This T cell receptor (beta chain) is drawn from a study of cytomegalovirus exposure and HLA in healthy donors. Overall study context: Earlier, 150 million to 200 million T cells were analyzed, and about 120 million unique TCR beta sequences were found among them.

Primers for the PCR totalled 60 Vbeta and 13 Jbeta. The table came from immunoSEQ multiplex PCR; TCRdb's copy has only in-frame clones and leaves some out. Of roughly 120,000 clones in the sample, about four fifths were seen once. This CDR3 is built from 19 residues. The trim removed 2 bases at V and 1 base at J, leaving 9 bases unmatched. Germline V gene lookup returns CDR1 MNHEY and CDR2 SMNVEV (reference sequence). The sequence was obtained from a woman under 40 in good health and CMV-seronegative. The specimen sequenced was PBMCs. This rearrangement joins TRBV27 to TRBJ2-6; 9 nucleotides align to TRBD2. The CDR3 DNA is TGTGCCAGCAGTTTAAAGGCCGTAGCGGGAGTGTCTGGGGCCAACGTCCTGACTTTC. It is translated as CASSLKAVAGVSGANVLTF.